This TCR beta chain was profiled in a study of tumor-infiltrating lymphocytes in glioblastoma multiforme. The CDR3 is made up of 15 amino acids, end residues included. Germline values: CDR1 MGHRA, CDR2 YSYEKL. About this clonotype itself: A read error is likely, as this CDR3 ends without the conserved phenylalanine or tryptophan. The DNA is omitted, as the CDR3 cannot be located on it reliably, and the CDR3 follows TCRdb's listing.

TCR beta libraries were built from RNA through three nested multiplex PCR rounds using modified ARM-PCR. TCRdb fed the multiplex PCR reads into MiXCR, producing one record per CDR3 protein. Here the sample spans around 30,000 distinct CDR3 sequences, approximately 66% being singletons. Source material: brain tumor tissue. This TCR derives from a male donor with glioblastoma. The chain carries TRBV4-1 and TRBJ1-1. This CDR3 reads CASSQGIAMNTEALS.